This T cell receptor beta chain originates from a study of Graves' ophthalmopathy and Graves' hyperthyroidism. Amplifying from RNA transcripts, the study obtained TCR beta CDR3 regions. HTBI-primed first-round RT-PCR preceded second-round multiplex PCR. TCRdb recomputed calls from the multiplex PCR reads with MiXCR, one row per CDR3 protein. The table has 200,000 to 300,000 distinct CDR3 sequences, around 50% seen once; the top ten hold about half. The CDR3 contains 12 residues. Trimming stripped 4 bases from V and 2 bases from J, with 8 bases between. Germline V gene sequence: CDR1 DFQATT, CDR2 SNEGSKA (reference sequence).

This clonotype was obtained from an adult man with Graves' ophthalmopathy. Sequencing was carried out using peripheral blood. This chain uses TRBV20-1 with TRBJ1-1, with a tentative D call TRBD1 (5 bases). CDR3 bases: TGCAGTGCTATCCAGGGTAACACTGAAGCTTTCTTT. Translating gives CSAIQGNTEAFF.